The following is a T cell receptor beta chain sequence with its context. No cognate antigen has been identified for it. Base qualities are not provided; no much larger clone lies one nucleotide away. This entry belongs to a study of T-cell memory formation after mild COVID-19 (dated by TCRdb to about 2021). The study in broad terms: TCR sequence clusters from the two donors were largely donor specific. Longitudinal TCRalpha and TCRbeta repertoire sequencing tracked T-cell clones expanding and contracting after mild COVID-19 in a couple of donors. The cohort comprised two young, previously healthy adult volunteers, one female and one male.

Ficoll-Paque density gradient centrifugation was the method used to isolate PBMCs. TCRdb shows the sequencer as Illumina NovaSeq 6000. TCRalpha and TCRbeta cDNA libraries were built by 5'RACE with constant-segment primers, adding sample barcodes and unique molecular identifiers. RNA was extracted from every sample with Trizol reagent. The libraries were amplified in two PCR steps, and the second step added a second sample barcode and Illumina TruSeq adapters. Sequencing of the libraries was done on an Illumina NovaSeq, producing 2 x 150 bp paired-end reads. The study's own analysis went as follows. Reads were demultiplexed and collapsed into UMI-guided consensus sequences with migec v1.2.7. Using mixcr v2.1.11, the UMI consensuses were aligned to TRA and TRB V and J templates and assembled into clonotypes. A clonotype was counted as expanded or contracted only when both edgeR and NoisET called the clonotype significant, with the noise models trained on biological replicates. For edgeR calls, the cutoffs were a false discovery rate-adjusted p below 0.01 and a log2 fold-change threshold of 1. As an exploratory analysis of dynamics, PCA with hierarchical clustering was applied to max-normalized trajectories of the 1000 most abundant clonotypes. Separately sequenced CD4+ and CD8+ repertoires were used to assign the CD4 or CD8 phenotype of responding clones. Using fastp at Q25 and MiXCR, TCRdb reprocessed the public reads and kept productive beta chains. Identical CDR3 proteins give one entry, which carries the most common genes and DNA. None of the V and J calls come from the authors' own analysis; TCRdb made them. Across this sample there are approximately 290,000 distinct CDR3 sequences, with under 8.5% seen only once. Approximately 22% of the sample comes from the top ten.

The CDR1 and CDR2 encoded by the germline V gene are SGDLS and YYNGEE. V lost 0 bases and J lost 4 bases; the stretch between them is 14 bases long. Including the terminal cysteine and phenylalanine, the CDR3 comprises 16 residues. Only CDR3 DNA remains: 48 bases, in frame from the first base. What the research found in general, with its limitations: Contracting CD4+ clones turned up mainly in the CM and EM memory subsets, whereas EMRA was where CD8+ clones were enriched. Whether the second-wave clones peaking on day 37 were SARS-CoV-2 specific was not confirmed. Clones contracting from day 15 to 85 had balanced CD4/CD8 phenotypes, while a second wave expanding from day 15 to 37 was biased towards CD4+. Some responding clones were detected in pre-infection memory, suggesting pre-existing cross-reactive memory T cells joined the SARS-CoV-2 response. The study included only a couple of mild cases, and larger cohorts that include severe cases with pre-infection samples were judged to be necessary.

The sample consisted of PBMCs or a T cell subset sorted from them (not recorded which). This TCR was recovered from a man younger than 35 who had mild COVID-19 (a few samples of this study predate the infection). The sample titles of this study are shuffled in the database, so cell type and time point are left out; the donor was told from shared clones. The chain employs TRBV9 and TRBJ2-1; TRBD2 is perhaps the D gene, given 6 matching bases. The DNA sequence is TGTGCCAGCAGCGTAGCTACAAGCGGGTCTTACAATGAGCAGTTCTTC. It encodes CASSVATSGSYNEQFF.